The clone carrying this TCR beta chain was detected only a few times. The J segment lost 6 bases and the V segment lost 3 bases, leaving 6 bases of the junction unmatched. The CDR3 covers 14 residues. CDR1 SGHRS and CDR2 YFSETQ come from the germline V gene. As to time point: newly diagnosed GD, antithyroid drugs for less than 3 months. After RNA was extracted from PBMCs, the TCR library was made from it. The data were taken from a study of regulatory T cells in long-lasting Graves disease. Building of the TCR beta libraries involved iRepertoire HTBI primers and Arm-PCR of CDR3 regions. TCRdb reanalysed the multiplex PCR reads using MiXCR and keeps one entry per CDR3 protein. The sample lists about 560,000 distinct CDR3 sequences; around 16% were seen once. This sample also appeared in a second study, on T cells in Graves' hyperthyroidism and ophthalmopathy.

This specimen was peripheral blood mononuclear cells (PBMCs), taken at new diagnosis, from a patient treated with antithyroid drugs. J is TRBJ1-1 and V is TRBV5-1; 9 bases map to TRBD1. This TCR was sampled from a man younger than 35 with Graves disease. This CDR3 reads CASSSQGALSEAFF. In DNA, the CDR3 is TGCGCCAGCAGCTCACAGGGGGCCCTCTCTGAAGCTTTCTTT.